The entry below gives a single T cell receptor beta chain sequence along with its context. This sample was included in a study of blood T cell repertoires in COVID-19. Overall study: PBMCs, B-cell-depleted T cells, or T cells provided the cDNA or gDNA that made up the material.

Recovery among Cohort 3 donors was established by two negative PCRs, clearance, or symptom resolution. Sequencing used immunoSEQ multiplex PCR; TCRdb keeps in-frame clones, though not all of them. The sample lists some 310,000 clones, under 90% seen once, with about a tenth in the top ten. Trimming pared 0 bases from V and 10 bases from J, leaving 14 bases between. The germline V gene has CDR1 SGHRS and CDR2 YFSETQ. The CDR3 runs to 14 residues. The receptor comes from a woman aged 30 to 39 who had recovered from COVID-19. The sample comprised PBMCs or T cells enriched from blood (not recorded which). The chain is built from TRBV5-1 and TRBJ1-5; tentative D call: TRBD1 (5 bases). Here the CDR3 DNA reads TGCGCCAGCAGCTTGGAAGGGGTTGAAGATCCCCAGCATTTT. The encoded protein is CASSLEGVEDPQHF. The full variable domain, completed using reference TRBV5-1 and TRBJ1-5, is KAGVTQTPRYLIKTRGQQVTLSCSPISGHRSVSWYQQTPGQGLQFLFEYFSETQRNKGNFPGRFSGRQFSNSRSEMNVSTLELGDSALYLCASSLEGVEDPQHFGDGTRLSIL.